This TCR beta chain derives from a study of identifying expanded T cells in peripheral blood. Whole-study results and caveats: Variance in clone template counts between roughly 2-week samples significantly increased with total template count across all healthy donors. Over about two and four weeks, about 16 and 20 clones changed, versus around 1.1 between replicates.

Comments on this clone: Its antigen is unidentified.

This CDR3 contains 15 residues. V lost 0 bases to trimming and J lost 1 base, with 10 bases between them. CDR1 SGHNT and CDR2 YYREEE come from the germline V gene (reference sequence). Assay used: immunoSEQ multiplex PCR; TCRdb lists only in-frame clones, some missing. Here the sample spans about 82,000 clones, 85% to 90% being singletons. Healthy donors had no documented immune events, such as infections, while sampled. The clonotype was recovered from a person aged 18 to 70 in good health. This chain connects TRBV5-4 to TRBJ1-2; weak D call: TRBD1 (5 bases). Source material: blood. The CDR3 here is CASSLAGRDNYGYTF. DNA of the CDR3: TGTGCCAGCAGCTTGGCGGGCAGGGATAACTATGGCTACACCTTC.